One sample yielded the 27 T cell receptor beta chains listed below, sequenced in a study of neoadjuvant anti-PD-1 for oral cavity cancer. Clones were read by immunoSEQ multiplex PCR, and TCRdb kept only the in-frame ones, dropping some. The data hold about 14,000 clones, with around 36% observed a single time. As to time point: after neoadjuvant nivolumab, at surgical resection. The sample in question was tumor tissue, obtained after nivolumab (anti-PD-1) treatment. These receptors were taken from a person aged 40 to 85 with oral cavity squamous cell carcinoma.

V usage is TRBV14 and J usage is TRBJ2-2, with 9 bases matching TRBD1. Germline V gives CDR1 SGHDN, CDR2 FVKESK. This CDR3 contains 16 residues. J lost 3 bases, V lost 4 bases, and 6 bases had no gene match. The CDR3 reads CASSPGQGYDTGELFF. In nucleotides, the CDR3 is TGTGCCAGCAGCCCCGGACAGGGGTATGACACCGGGGAGCTGTTTTTT. Full variable domain (missing parts from reference TRBV14 and TRBJ2-2): EAGVTQFPSHSVIEKGQTVTLRCDPISGHDNLYWYRRVMGKEIKFLLHFVKESKQDESGMPNNRFLAERTGGTYSTLKVQPAELEDSGVYFCASSPGQGYDTGELFFGEGSRLTVL.

J is TRBJ1-6 and V is TRBV5-5, with D unresolved. CDR1 is SGHKS, CDR2 YYEKEE, per germline (reference sequence). CDR3 length: 16 amino acids. Trimming took 0 bases from V and 7 from J, leaving 14 bases between them. The CDR3 loop reads CASSLEQPGSNSPLHF. CDR3 coding DNA: TGTGCCAGCAGCTTGGAACAGCCGGGGTCGAATTCACCCCTCCACTTT.

This clone was counted a single time. This chain's CDR3 is CASSLLPGPGTEAFF. The CDR3 nucleotides are TGTGCCAGCAGCCTCTTACCGGGCCCGGGGACTGAAGCTTTCTTT. J is TRBJ1-1 and V is TRBV5-4; no clear D gene. Between the trimmed V and J ends, which lost 4 bases and 5 bases, there was a span of 18 bases. Germline V gene data show CDR1 as SGHNT and CDR2 as YYREEE (reference sequence). The CDR3 extends over 15 amino acids.

The chain couples TRBV7-8 to TRBJ1-2, with 7 positions matching TRBD1. V lost 5 bases and J lost 13; bases outside the gene matches: 10. Germline CDR1 SGHVS, CDR2 FQNEAQ. The CDR3 has 12 residues. The CDR3 DNA follows: TGTGCCAGCAGCCCCTGGGACAGCCCGGGCACCTTC. Translating it yields CASSPWDSPGTF. Looking up the rest from reference TRBV7-8 and TRBJ1-2 gives the full variable domain: GAGVSQSPRYKVAKRGQDVALRCDPISGHVSLFWYQQALGQGPEFLTYFQNEAQLDKSGLPSDRFFAERPEGSVSTLKIQRTQQEDSAVYLCASSPWDSPGTFGSGTRLTVV.

The CDR3 sequence: CASSLAGSGATTDTQYF. The CDR3 DNA is TGTGCCAGCAGCTTGGCTGGCTCGGGGGCGACCACAGATACGCAGTATTTT. This chain connects TRBV5-4 to TRBJ2-3; TRBD1 or TRBD2 may be the D gene (6 bases each). Germline V gives CDR1 SGHNT, CDR2 YYREEE (reference sequence). V was cut by 0 bases and J by 2 bases, with 16 bases left in between. This CDR3 region has 17 residues.

This clone turned up a few times. This chain links TRBV9 with TRBJ2-1, with D perhaps TRBD1 (6 bases). Germline-derived CDR1 and CDR2 are SGDLS and YYNGEE. This CDR3 has 14 amino acids. V dropped 2 bases and J dropped 10 bases, with 16 bases sitting between them. The CDR3 nucleotides are TGTGCCAGCAGCGTTGGAGACAGGTCGCGCGAGCAGTTCTTC. Its translation: CASSVGDRSREQFF. Based on the CDR3 plus reference TRBV9 and TRBJ2-1, the full variable domain is DSGVTQTPKHLITATGQRVTLRCSPRSGDLSVYWYQQSLDQGLQFLIQYYNGEERAKGNILERFSAQQFPDLHSELNLSSLELGDSALYFCASSVGDRSREQFFGPGTRLTVL.

The V call is TRBV9, the J call TRBJ1-2; TRBD1 might be the D (6 bases). This CDR3 is 15 amino acids long. Germline CDR1 and CDR2: SGDLS and YYNGEE. The V gene lost 4 bases and the J gene lost 1 base, with 14 bases spanning the gap. The DNA of the CDR3 is TGTGCCAGCAGCCCCGGACAGTTTAGTAACTATGGCTACACCTTC. Its translation is CASSPGQFSNYGYTF. Full variable domain (missing parts from reference TRBV9 and TRBJ1-2): DSGVTQTPKHLITATGQRVTLRCSPRSGDLSVYWYQQSLDQGLQFLIQYYNGEERAKGNILERFSAQQFPDLHSELNLSSLELGDSALYFCASSPGQFSNYGYTFGSGTRLTVV.

This clone was observed a handful of times. CDR3 sequence reads: CASSGGQDTGELFF. The CDR3 coding sequence is TGTGCCAGCAGTGGGGGACAGGACACCGGGGAGCTGTTTTTT. The rearrangement uses TRBV6-4 and TRBJ2-2, with TRBD1 matching 8 bases. The CDR3 consists of 14 residues. Germline assignment: CDR1 MRHNA and CDR2 SNTAGT. Losses at the gene ends were 4 bases for V and 3 bases for J; bases not matched to a gene: 1.

The chain joins TRBV4-2 to TRBJ2-2; 8 bases match TRBD2. The trim removed 0 bases at V and 4 bases at J, leaving 7 bases unmatched. Looked up from germline, CDR1 is LGHNA and CDR2 is YNFKEQ. There are 17 residues in the CDR3. This chain's CDR3 is CASSQDMAGGLTGELFF. The CDR3 coding sequence is TGTGCCAGCAGCCAAGATATGGCGGGGGGCCTCACCGGGGAGCTGTTTTTT.

The V and J genes are TRBV7-8 and TRBJ1-1; D gene ambiguous. Trimming pared 5 bases from V and 8 bases from J, leaving 15 bases between. The CDR3 spans 13 residues. Germline lookup yields CDR1 SGHVS and CDR2 FQNEAQ. The CDR3: CASSLSTLGEAFF. The DNA of the CDR3 is TGTGCCAGCAGCCTCAGCACACTCGGGGAAGCTTTCTTT. Based on the CDR3 plus reference TRBV7-8 and TRBJ1-1, the full variable domain is GAGVSQSPRYKVAKRGQDVALRCDPISGHVSLFWYQQALGQGPEFLTYFQNEAQLDKSGLPSDRFFAERPEGSVSTLKIQRTQQEDSAVYLCASSLSTLGEAFFGQGTRLTVV.

The CDR3 spells CASSREGTGNQPQHF. CDR3 nucleotides: TGTGCCAGCAGCCGCGAAGGGACGGGCAATCAGCCCCAGCATTTT. V is TRBV7-2 and J is TRBJ1-5; the D gene is possibly TRBD1 (5 bases). Looked up from germline, CDR1 is SGHTA and CDR2 is FQGNSA. This CDR3 comprises 15 residues. Trimming removed 5 bases at V and 2 bases at J, with 13 bases between. Together with reference TRBV7-2 and TRBJ1-5, the CDR3 gives the full variable domain: GAGVSQSPSNKVTEKGKDVELRCDPISGHTALYWYRQSLGQGLEFLIYFQGNSAPDKSGLPSDRFSAERTGGSVSTLTIQRTQQEDSAVYLCASSREGTGNQPQHFGDGTRLSIL.

The chain recombines TRBV5-1 with TRBJ1-6, with 8 bases that match TRBD1. Germline CDR1 is SGHRS and CDR2 is YFSETQ. This CDR3 contains 18 residues. The J segment lost 0 bases and the V segment lost 3 bases, leaving 8 bases of the junction unmatched. This CDR3 is CASSSPQGASSYNSPLHF. The CDR3 DNA reads as TGCGCCAGCAGCTCACCCCAGGGGGCGAGCTCCTATAATTCACCCCTCCACTTT.

Only a few counts were recorded for this clone. This chain connects TRBV9 to TRBJ2-6; no clear D. Germline V lookup: CDR1 SGDLS, CDR2 YYNGEE. V was clipped by 0 bases and J by 0 bases, with 4 bases between them. The CDR3 length is 15 residues. The CDR3 sequence: CASSVAFSGANVLTF. The CDR3, as DNA: TGTGCCAGCAGCGTAGCGTTCTCTGGGGCCAACGTCCTGACTTTC.

The CDR3: CASSQLGQGAGSPLHF. The CDR3 DNA sequence: TGTGCCAGCAGCCAATTAGGACAGGGGGCAGGCTCACCCCTCCACTTT. The rearrangement uses TRBV4-2 and TRBJ1-6; 11 bases map to TRBD1. J gave up 10 bases and V 2 bases, and 7 bases lay outside the gene matches. This CDR3 spans 16 amino acids. CDR1 is LGHNA, CDR2 YNFKEQ, per germline.

In its sample, this clone was seen a few times. This chain joins TRBV28 and TRBJ2-7; TRBD1 agrees at 8 bases. J lost 2 bases, V lost 8 bases, and 11 bases had no gene match. Germline V gene sequence: CDR1 MDHEN, CDR2 SYDVKM. This CDR3 has 15 residues. The CDR3 sequence: CASLPGRGRPYEQYF. The CDR3 bases are TGTGCCAGCCTCCCCGGCAGGGGGCGCCCCTACGAGCAGTACTTC. The full variable domain, rest sourced from reference TRBV28 and TRBJ2-7, is DVKVTQSSRYLVKRTGEKVFLECVQDMDHENMFWYRQDPGLGLRLIYFSYDVKMKEKGDIPEGYSVSREKKERFSLILESASTNQTSMYLCASLPGRGRPYEQYFGPGTRLTVT.

This clone showed up just a few times. The chain has TRBV9 and TRBJ1-6; D ambiguous. The V end was cut by 4 bases, the J end by 10 bases, with 9 bases between. The CDR3 is 12 amino acids. CDR1 and CDR2 from the germline V gene are SGDLS and YYNGEE. The CDR3 nucleotides are TGTGCCAGCAGCCAGGTGGGCTCACCCCTCCACTTT. Translation gives CASSQVGSPLHF.

The chain has TRBV5-6 and TRBJ2-7, with 8 positions matching TRBD2. CDR1 SGHDT and CDR2 YYEEEE come from the germline V gene. This CDR3 spans 15 amino acids. V dropped 1 base and J dropped 1; count of bases not matched to a gene: 4. Here the CDR3 reads CASSLTSGYSYEQYF. The CDR3 DNA reads TGTGCCAGCAGCTTGACTAGCGGATATTCCTACGAGCAGTACTTC.

This clone has only a few counts. The chain uses TRBV7-9 and TRBJ1-1, with D possibly matching TRBD1 (6 bases). V lost 4 bases, J lost 2 bases, and 11 bases lay in between. This CDR3 spans 14 amino acids. Germline CDR1 and CDR2: SEHNR and FQNEAQ (reference sequence). The DNA for the CDR3 is TGTGCCAGCAGCTCCGGGACACGAAACACTGAAGCTTTCTTT. Translation gives CASSSGTRNTEAFF. The full variable domain, in which reference TRBV7-9 and TRBJ1-1 provide the parts outside the CDR3, is DTGVSQNPRHKITKRGQNVTFRCDPISEHNRLYWYRQTLGQGPEFLTYFQNEAQLEKSRLLSDRFSAERPKGSFSTLEIQRTEQGDSAMYLCASSSGTRNTEAFFGQGTRLTVV.

The chain combines TRBV6-5 with TRBJ1-2; perhaps TRBD1 as D (5 bases). Trimming pared 5 bases from V and 8 bases from J, leaving 18 bases between. Germline V gene sequence: CDR1 MNHEY, CDR2 SVGAGI. The CDR3 is 14 amino acids. The CDR3: CASSETTASRGYTF. CDR3 DNA: TGTGCCAGCAGTGAAACGACAGCATCGAGGGGCTACACCTTC.

This sequence joins TRBV5-1 and TRBJ2-5; 9 bases are shared with TRBD2. Germline CDR1 SGHRS, CDR2 YFSETQ. The CDR3 spans 14 residues. The J segment lost 5 bases and the V segment lost 5 bases, leaving 7 bases of the junction unmatched. This chain's CDR3 is CASRPGLAGETQYF. CDR3 sequence (DNA): TGCGCCAGCAGACCGGGACTAGCAGGGGAGACCCAGTACTTC.

This rearrangement joins TRBV15 to TRBJ1-3; 7 nucleotides align to TRBD1. Germline lookup yields CDR1 LNHNV and CDR2 YYDKDF (reference sequence). The J segment lost 4 bases and the V segment lost 4 bases, leaving 7 bases of the junction unmatched. This CDR3 spans 15 amino acids. This chain's CDR3 is CATSTDRAAGNTIYF. CDR3 DNA: TGTGCCACCAGCACCGACAGGGCGGCAGGAAACACCATATATTTT.

CDR3 nucleotide sequence: TGTGCCAGCAGTAGGGAAACAGATACGCAGTATTTT. Protein sequence: CASSRETDTQYF. The rearrangement joins TRBV6-1 to TRBJ2-3; D unresolved. The germline gives CDR1 MNHNS, CDR2 SASEGT. V lost 5 bases, J lost 3 bases, and 6 bases lay in between. The CDR3 runs to 12 residues.

This clone was seen only a few times. V is TRBV7-2 and J is TRBJ1-4, with D uncertain. The germline CDR1 and CDR2 sequences are SGHTA and FQGNSA. V was trimmed by 2 bases and J by 5 bases, leaving 3 bases between them. The CDR3 loop spans 12 amino acids. The CDR3 bases are TGTGCCAGCAGCTTACCGAATGAAAAACTGTTTTTT. The encoded protein is CASSLPNEKLFF.

This chain joins TRBV19 and TRBJ1-4; D gene ambiguous. The V and J ends lost 5 bases and 0 bases respectively, with 10 bases between them. CDR1 and CDR2 from the germline V gene are LNHDA and SQIVND (reference sequence). CDR3 length equals 15 residues. CDR3 coding DNA: TGTGCCAGTAGTTGGCACTTAGCAACTAATGAAAAACTGTTTTTT. It translates to CASSWHLATNEKLFF.

The V gene is TRBV4-2, the J gene TRBJ2-3; D not certain. Germline CDR1 is LGHNA and CDR2 is YNFKEQ. V lost 4 bases and J 2 bases, leaving 10 bases between the germline ends. The CDR3 has 14 amino acids. Written as DNA, the CDR3 is TGTGCCAGCAGCCGCGAGTTAGCCACAGATACGCAGTATTTT. Its protein product is CASSRELATDTQYF.

The sample holds a few counts of this clone. The rearrangement uses TRBV5-1 and TRBJ1-2; maybe TRBD1 (6 bases). Germline-derived CDR1 and CDR2 are SGHRS and YFSETQ. This CDR3 is built from 16 residues. Deletions cut 1 base from V and 6 bases from J, with 19 bases between. CDR3 sequence: CASSLFRGGRVDGYTF. CDR3 bases: TGCGCCAGCAGCTTGTTCAGGGGAGGCAGAGTAGATGGCTACACCTTC.

This clone was seen once. V usage is TRBV5-1 and J usage is TRBJ2-5, with 7 bases aligning to TRBD2. The V segment lost 3 bases and the J segment 1 base; nucleotides outside the gene matches: 18. Germline-derived CDR1 and CDR2 are SGHRS and YFSETQ. CDR3 size: 19 residues. The CDR3 DNA is TGCGCCAGCAGCTGGGGGTTTGGGCTAGCGGCGGCACCCCAAGAGACCCAGTACTTC. Its protein is CASSWGFGLAAAPQETQYF.